Listed below are T cell receptor beta chains from one sample, sequenced in a study of T cell repertoires in cytomegalovirus infection. Their antigen targets remain unknown. Each CDR3 protein gets one entry after TCRdb re-called the reads with MiXCR. The repertoire holds around 770,000 distinct CDR3 sequences, with around 29% as singletons. The sequences come from cultured CD8+ T cells from PBMCs, collected from culture after CMV antigen stimulation. Receptors were obtained from a human donor in good health (CMV status not recorded). Some clones in this sample may be carry-over from other donors' samples. CDR3s include the opening cysteine and the closing phenylalanine or tryptophan. The D gene is left open where the match is weak. Not all rows give a size; the values are once, few, many and, for expanded clones, a class.

>.|TRBV7-9|TRBJ1-1|.
TGTGCCAGCAGCGAAGCGGGGGGATACACTGAAGCTTTCTTT
CASSEAGGYTEAFF
>.|TRBV7-6|TRBJ1-6|few
TGTGCCAGCAGCCTTAGAGAGAGGAGCTCCTATAATTCACCCCTCCACTTT
CASSLRERSSYNSPLHF
>.|TRBV7-4|TRBJ2-3|.
TGTGCCACCCGGAGTAGGGATACGCAGTATTTT
CATRSRDTQYF
>TRBD1|TRBV7-6|TRBJ2-3|many
TGTGCCAGCAGCTCCCGGGACAGGGAGAATACGCAGTATTTT
CASSSRDRENTQYF
>.|TRBV6-5|TRBJ1-5|.
TGTGCCAGCAGTTACGACAGGTATAATCAGCCCCAGCATTTT
CASSYDRYNQPQHF
>.|TRBV7-9|TRBJ1-2|many
TGTGCCAGCAGCTTAGATGGGGGTGGCTACACCTTC
CASSLDGGGYTF
>.|TRBV11-3|TRBJ2-2|few
TGTGCCAGCAGCCCCCCGGCCGCAAAACCCGGGGAGCTGTTTTTT
CASSPPAAKPGELFF
>.|TRBV24-1|TRBJ2-3|.
TGTGCCACCAGTGTGACGTGGGACACAGATACGCAGTATTTT
CATSVTWDTDTQYF
>.|TRBV7-9|TRBJ1-1|many
TGTGCCAGCAGCTCGCCCCGGGTCAGGTTGAACACTGAAGCTTTCTTT
CASSSPRVRLNTEAFF
>.|TRBV7-9|TRBJ2-1|few
TGTGCCAGCAGCTTTGGCTTATCGGATGAGCAGTTCTTC
CASSFGLSDEQFF
>TRBD1|TRBV9|TRBJ2-7|.
TGTGCCAGCAGCATTGGGACAGGGAAGGACGAGCAGTACTTC
CASSIGTGKDEQYF
>TRBD2|TRBV6-2/TRBV6-3|TRBJ2-2|.
TGTGCCAGCAACCCTCGCGGGGGGCCTACCGGGGAGCTGTTTTTT
CASNPRGGPTGELFF
>.|TRBV7-6|TRBJ2-2|few
TGTGCCAGCAGCTTAGTCTTAGCCCCGAACACCGGGGAGCTGTTTTTT
CASSLVLAPNTGELFF
>.|TRBV6-6|TRBJ1-5|.
TGTGCCAGCAGCCGGAACAGGGATAGCAATCAGCCCCAGCATTTT
CASSRNRDSNQPQHF
>TRBD1|TRBV12-3/TRBV12-4|TRBJ2-6|few
TGTGCCAGCAGTACCCGGACAGGGCGGGCCAACGTCCTGACTTTC
CASSTRTGRANVLTF
>.|TRBV7-9|TRBJ2-7|few
TGTGCCAGCAGCGCCCAAACGCAACACGTGGGCTCCTACGAGCAGTACTTC
CASSAQTQHVGSYEQYF
>TRBD1|TRBV4-1|TRBJ2-7|.
TGCGCCAGCAGCCAACGACAGGGGTCCTACGAGCAGTACTTC
CASSQRQGSYEQYF
>TRBD1|TRBV7-2|TRBJ1-2|few
TGTGCCAGCAGCTTAGCGGTCCAGGGGGATGTCTATGGCTACACCTTC
CASSLAVQGDVYGYTF
>.|TRBV7-2|TRBJ2-5|many
TGTGCCAGCAGCTTAGCGGCGGGGCCTCAAGAGACCCAGTACTTC
CASSLAAGPQETQYF
>TRBD1|TRBV7-2|TRBJ1-1|many
TGTGCCAGCAGCTTAGCACGGACAGGGGTGAACACTGAAGCTTTCTTT
CASSLARTGVNTEAFF
>.|TRBV27|TRBJ1-5|.
TGTGCCAGCAGCCTGGGAATATTCAATCAGCCCCAGCATTTT
CASSLGIFNQPQHF
>.|TRBV27|TRBJ1-6|few
TGTGCCAGCAGTTGGCTTCCGGGAAATAATTCACCCCTCCACTTT
CASSWLPGNNSPLHF
>.|TRBV5-6|TRBJ2-1|.
TGTGCCAGCAGCTTGGGCAGGAAAAATGAGCAGTTCTTC
CASSLGRKNEQFF
>.|TRBV29-1|TRBJ1-2|.
TGCAGCGTTGGGGATCTCTATGGCTACACCTTC
CSVGDLYGYTF
>.|TRBV7-8|TRBJ2-1|.
TGTGCCAGCAGCTTAGGGAGGAAGAGGCCCTACAATGAGCAGTTCTTC
CASSLGRKRPYNEQFF
>TRBD1|TRBV7-2|TRBJ2-4|many
TGTGCCAGCAGCTTCGGACAGGGGGCACGTGCCAAAAACATTCAGTACTTC
CASSFGQGARAKNIQYF
>.|TRBV9|TRBJ1-1|.
TGTGCCAGCAGCGGAACCGGGGCCGTGGACACTGAAGCTTTCTTT
CASSGTGAVDTEAFF
>.|TRBV19|TRBJ2-2|.
TGTGCCGGCCGCCGGGGGTCCGGGGAGCTGTTTTTT
CAGRRGSGELFF
>TRBD1|TRBV18|TRBJ2-7|.
TGTGCCAGCTCACCGGACAGGGCGCTCTCCTACGAGCAGTACTTC
CASSPDRALSYEQYF
>.|TRBV5-6|TRBJ2-1|few
TGTGCCAGCAGCTTGGCTGGACGCTACACTGAGCAGTTCTTC
CASSLAGRYTEQFF
>.|TRBV7-2|TRBJ2-1|many
TGTGCCAGCAGCTTAGGGGGCAGGGTGAGCTACAATGAGCAGTTCTTC
CASSLGGRVSYNEQFF
>TRBD1|TRBV4-1|TRBJ1-4|.
TGCGCCAGCAGCCAATCCAGGGGGCTAGGAGAAAAACTGTTTTTT
CASSQSRGLGEKLFF
>.|TRBV6-2/TRBV6-3|TRBJ1-5|.
TGTGCCAGCAGTTATGTGCTCTCTCAGCCCCAGCATTTT
CASSYVLSQPQHF
>TRBD1|TRBV27|TRBJ1-1|few
TGTGCCAGCCTTGACAGGGAGAACACTGAAGCTTTCTTT
CASLDRENTEAFF
>.|TRBV27|TRBJ1-5|.
TGTGCCAGCAGTTCCTATCTCGGCAATCAGCCCCAGCATTTT
CASSSYLGNQPQHF
>.|TRBV29-1|TRBJ1-2|.
TGCAGCGTTGAAGAGATATATGGCTACACCTTC
CSVEEIYGYTF
>.|TRBV19|TRBJ1-1|.
TGTGCCAGTACCCAAGACAGGCGGGGGAACACTGAAGCTTTCTTT
CASTQDRRGNTEAFF
>.|TRBV7-6|TRBJ2-7|.
TGTGCCAGCAACGATCCGGCGAAGGGCTACGAGCAGTACTTC
CASNDPAKGYEQYF
>.|TRBV6-5|TRBJ1-1|few
TGTGCCAGCAGTTACTACGGACGGGGGGACACTGAAGCTTTCTTT
CASSYYGRGDTEAFF
>.|TRBV7-9|TRBJ2-1|.
TGTGCCAGCAGCCTAGAGGTGTCGGGTGAGCAGTTCTTC
CASSLEVSGEQFF
>.|TRBV6-5|TRBJ2-1|.
TGTGCCAGCAGTTACTCGAGAGGGCGGGATGAGCAGTTCTTC
CASSYSRGRDEQFF
>.|TRBV4-3|TRBJ1-6|.
TGCGCCAGCAGCCAAGAGTGGGGGTTTAATTCACCCCTCCACTTT
CASSQEWGFNSPLHF
>TRBD1|TRBV24-1|TRBJ2-5|.
TGTGCCACCAGTGAGACAGGGGGCTGGGGAGAGACCCAGTACTTC
CATSETGGWGETQYF
>TRBD2|TRBV19|TRBJ2-1|.
TGTGCCAGTAGTATAAAGAGTCCGGGACTAGCGGGAACCTACAATGAGCAGTTCTTC
CASSIKSPGLAGTYNEQFF
>.|TRBV7-6|TRBJ2-1|many
TGTGCCAGCAGTTCTAGTCCGGGGAATGAGCAGTTCTTC
CASSSSPGNEQFF
>.|TRBV28|TRBJ2-5|many
TGTGCCAGCAGTTTCCGGGAGCCAGGAGGGGAGACCCAGTACTTC
CASSFREPGGETQYF
>.|TRBV6-6|TRBJ2-1|.
TGTGCCAGCAACTACGAGGACACATACAATGAGCAGTTCTTC
CASNYEDTYNEQFF
>.|TRBV4-1|TRBJ1-4|.
TGCGCCAGCAGCCAAGAGGATATGGCAGTGATGAATGAAAAACTGTTTTTT
CASSQEDMAVMNEKLFF
>TRBD1|TRBV28|TRBJ1-6|few
TGTGCCAGCAGTTTCGTACAGGGGGCTTCACCCCTCCACTTT
CASSFVQGASPLHF
>TRBD2|TRBV6-2/TRBV6-3|TRBJ2-5|once
TGTGCCAGCAGTTACTCGGCTAGCGGGGGCGGAGAGACCCAGTACTTC
CASSYSASGGGETQYF
>.|TRBV7-9|TRBJ1-6|.
TGTGCCAGCAGCTTAGCGCTCGACTGGGATTCACCCCTCCACTTT
CASSLALDWDSPLHF
>.|TRBV20-1|TRBJ1-1|.
TGCAGTGCTAGGACTGAAGCTTTCTTT
CSARTEAFF
>TRBD2|TRBV15|TRBJ2-5|.
TGTGCCACCAGCAGAGAAGGGGGGGGACTAGGTGGAGGGACCCAGTACTTC
CATSREGGGLGGGTQYF
>.|TRBV20-1|TRBJ1-1|few
TGCAGTGCTGACCCCCAGGGGTCCACTGAAGCTTTCTTT
CSADPQGSTEAFF
>TRBD1|TRBV4-3|TRBJ2-1|few
TGCGCCAGCAGCCAAGTGACAGGGGATGAGCAGTTCTTC
CASSQVTGDEQFF